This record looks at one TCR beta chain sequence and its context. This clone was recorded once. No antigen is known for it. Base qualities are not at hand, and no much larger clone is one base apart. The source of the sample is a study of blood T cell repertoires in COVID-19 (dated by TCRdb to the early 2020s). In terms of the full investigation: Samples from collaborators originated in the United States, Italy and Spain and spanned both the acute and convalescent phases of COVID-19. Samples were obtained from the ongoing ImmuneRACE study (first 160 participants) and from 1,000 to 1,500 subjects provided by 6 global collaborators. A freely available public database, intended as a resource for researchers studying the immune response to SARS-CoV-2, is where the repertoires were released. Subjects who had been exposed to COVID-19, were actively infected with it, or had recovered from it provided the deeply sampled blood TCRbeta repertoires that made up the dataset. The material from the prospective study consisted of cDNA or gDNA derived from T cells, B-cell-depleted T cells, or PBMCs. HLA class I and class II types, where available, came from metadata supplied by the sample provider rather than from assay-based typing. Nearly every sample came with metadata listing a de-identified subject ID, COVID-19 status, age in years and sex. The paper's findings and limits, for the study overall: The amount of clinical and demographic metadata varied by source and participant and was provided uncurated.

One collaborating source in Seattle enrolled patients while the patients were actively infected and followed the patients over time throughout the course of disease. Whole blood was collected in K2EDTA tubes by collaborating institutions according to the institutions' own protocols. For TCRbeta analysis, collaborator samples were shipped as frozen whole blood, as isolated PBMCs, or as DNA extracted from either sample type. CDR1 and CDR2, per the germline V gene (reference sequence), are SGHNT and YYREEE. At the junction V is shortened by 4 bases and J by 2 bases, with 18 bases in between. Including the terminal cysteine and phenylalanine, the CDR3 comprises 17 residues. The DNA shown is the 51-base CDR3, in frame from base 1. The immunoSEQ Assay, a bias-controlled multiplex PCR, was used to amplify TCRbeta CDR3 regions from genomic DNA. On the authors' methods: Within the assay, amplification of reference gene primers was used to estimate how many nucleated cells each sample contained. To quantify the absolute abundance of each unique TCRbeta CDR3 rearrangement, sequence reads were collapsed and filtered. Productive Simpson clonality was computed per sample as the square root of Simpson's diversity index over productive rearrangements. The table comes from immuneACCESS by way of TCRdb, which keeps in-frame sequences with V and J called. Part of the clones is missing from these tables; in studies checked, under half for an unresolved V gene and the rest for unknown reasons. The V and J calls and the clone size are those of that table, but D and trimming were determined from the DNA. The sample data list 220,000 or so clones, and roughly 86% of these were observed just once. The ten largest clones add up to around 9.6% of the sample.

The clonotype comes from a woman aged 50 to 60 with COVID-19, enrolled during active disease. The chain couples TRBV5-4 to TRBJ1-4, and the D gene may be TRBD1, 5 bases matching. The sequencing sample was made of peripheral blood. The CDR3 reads CASSRGGGASTNEKLFF. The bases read TGTGCCAGCAGCCGTGGCGGAGGGGCTTCCACTAATGAAAAACTGTTTTTT.